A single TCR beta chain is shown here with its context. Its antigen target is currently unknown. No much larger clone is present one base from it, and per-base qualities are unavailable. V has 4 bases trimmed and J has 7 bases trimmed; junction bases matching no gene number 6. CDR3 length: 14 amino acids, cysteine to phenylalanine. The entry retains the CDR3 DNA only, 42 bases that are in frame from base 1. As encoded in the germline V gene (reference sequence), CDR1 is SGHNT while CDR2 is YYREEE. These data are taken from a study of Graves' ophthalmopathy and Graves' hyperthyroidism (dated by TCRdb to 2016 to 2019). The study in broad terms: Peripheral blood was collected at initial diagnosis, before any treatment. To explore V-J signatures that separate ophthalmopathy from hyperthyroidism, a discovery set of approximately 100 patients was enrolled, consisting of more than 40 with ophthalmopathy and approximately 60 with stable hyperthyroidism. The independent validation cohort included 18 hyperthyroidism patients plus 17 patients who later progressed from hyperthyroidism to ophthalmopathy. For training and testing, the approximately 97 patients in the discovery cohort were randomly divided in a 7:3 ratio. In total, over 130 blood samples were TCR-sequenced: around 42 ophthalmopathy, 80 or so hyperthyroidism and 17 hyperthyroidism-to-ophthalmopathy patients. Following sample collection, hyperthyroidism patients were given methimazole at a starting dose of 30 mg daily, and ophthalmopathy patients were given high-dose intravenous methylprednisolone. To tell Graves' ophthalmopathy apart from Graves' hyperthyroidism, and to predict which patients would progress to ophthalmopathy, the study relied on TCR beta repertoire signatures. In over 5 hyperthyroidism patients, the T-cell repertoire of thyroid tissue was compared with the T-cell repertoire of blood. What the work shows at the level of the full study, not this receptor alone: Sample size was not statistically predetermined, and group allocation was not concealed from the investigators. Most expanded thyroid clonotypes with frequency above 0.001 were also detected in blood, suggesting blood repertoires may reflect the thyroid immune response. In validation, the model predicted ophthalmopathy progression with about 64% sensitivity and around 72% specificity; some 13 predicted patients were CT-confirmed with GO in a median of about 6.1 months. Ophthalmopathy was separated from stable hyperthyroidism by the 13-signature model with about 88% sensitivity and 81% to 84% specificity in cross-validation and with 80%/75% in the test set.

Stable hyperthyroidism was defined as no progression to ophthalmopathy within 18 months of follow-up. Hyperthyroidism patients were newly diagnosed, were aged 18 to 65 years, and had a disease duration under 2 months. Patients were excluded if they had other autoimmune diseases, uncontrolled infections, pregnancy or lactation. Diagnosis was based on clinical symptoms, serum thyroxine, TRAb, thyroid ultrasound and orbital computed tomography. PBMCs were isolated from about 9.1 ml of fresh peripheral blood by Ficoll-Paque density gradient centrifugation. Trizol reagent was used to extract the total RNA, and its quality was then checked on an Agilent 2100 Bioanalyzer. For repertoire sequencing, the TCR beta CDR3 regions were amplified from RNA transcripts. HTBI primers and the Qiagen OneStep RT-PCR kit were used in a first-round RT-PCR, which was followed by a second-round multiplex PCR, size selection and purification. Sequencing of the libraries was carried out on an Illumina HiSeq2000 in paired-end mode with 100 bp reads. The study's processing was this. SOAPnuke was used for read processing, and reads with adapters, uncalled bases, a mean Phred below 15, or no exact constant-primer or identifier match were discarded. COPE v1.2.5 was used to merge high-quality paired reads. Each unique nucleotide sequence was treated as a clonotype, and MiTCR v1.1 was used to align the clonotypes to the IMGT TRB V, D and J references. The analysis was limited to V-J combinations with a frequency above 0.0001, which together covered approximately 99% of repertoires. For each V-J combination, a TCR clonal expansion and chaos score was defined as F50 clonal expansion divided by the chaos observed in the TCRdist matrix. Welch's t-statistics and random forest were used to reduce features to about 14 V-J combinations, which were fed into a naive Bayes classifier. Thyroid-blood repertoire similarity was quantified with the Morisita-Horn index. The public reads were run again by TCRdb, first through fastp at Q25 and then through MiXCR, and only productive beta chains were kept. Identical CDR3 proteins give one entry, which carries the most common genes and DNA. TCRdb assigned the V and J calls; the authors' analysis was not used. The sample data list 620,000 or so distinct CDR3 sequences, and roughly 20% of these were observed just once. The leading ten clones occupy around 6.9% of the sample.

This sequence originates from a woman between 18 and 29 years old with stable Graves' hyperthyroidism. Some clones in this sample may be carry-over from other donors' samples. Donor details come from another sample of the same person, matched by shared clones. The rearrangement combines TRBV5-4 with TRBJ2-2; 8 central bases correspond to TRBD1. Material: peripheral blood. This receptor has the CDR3 CASSLTGADGELFF. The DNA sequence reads TGTGCCAGCAGCCTGACAGGGGCGGACGGGGAGCTGTTTTTT.